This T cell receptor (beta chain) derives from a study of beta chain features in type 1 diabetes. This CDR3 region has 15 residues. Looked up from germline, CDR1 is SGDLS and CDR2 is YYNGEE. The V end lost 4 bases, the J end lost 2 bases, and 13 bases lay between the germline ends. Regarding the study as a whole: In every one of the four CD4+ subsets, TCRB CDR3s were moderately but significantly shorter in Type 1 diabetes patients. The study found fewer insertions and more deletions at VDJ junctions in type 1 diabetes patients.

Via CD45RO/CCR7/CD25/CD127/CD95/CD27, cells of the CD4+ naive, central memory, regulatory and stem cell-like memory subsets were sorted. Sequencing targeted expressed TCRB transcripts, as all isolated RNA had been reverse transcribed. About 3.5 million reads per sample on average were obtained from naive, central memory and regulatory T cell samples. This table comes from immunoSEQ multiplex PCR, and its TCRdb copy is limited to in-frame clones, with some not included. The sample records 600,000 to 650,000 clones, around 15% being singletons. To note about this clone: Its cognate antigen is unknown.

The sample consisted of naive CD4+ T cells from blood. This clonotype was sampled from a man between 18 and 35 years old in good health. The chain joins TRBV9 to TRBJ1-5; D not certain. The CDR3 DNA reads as TGTGCCAGCAGCCGACGGGCCGGGGGCAATCAGCCCCAGCATTTT. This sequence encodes CASSRRAGGNQPQHF.